This T cell receptor (beta chain) derives from a study of shared clonotypes between healthy human individuals. Overall study: Three plates were used per donor for CD4 naive, three for CD4 memory, two for CD8 naive and one for CD8 memory. Study conclusions and caveats: Rarefaction demonstrated incomplete sorted-subset sequencing despite large depth. With few donors, the genetic and exposure-history diversity represented was limited. Clonotypes which were not shared had lower generation probabilities than clonotypes that all four donors shared.

This CDR3 spans 15 amino acids. Germline V CDR1 and CDR2: LGHNA, YSLEER. J was trimmed by 7 bases and V by 4 bases; bases with no gene match: 8. Naivety among CD8 cells was defined by CD45RO negativity and positive CCR7 selection, thereby excluding terminally differentiated effector memory CD45RA+ cells. Turning to this clone: What it binds is not known.

The protocol was immunoSEQ multiplex PCR, while the TCRdb copy is restricted to in-frame clones and leaves out a portion. The table includes about 2.2 million clones, just over 90% detected once. The clonotype originates from a man younger than 30 in good health. Some clones in this sample may be carry-over from other donors' samples. The sample taken for sequencing was naive CD8+ T cells from PBMCs. This chain links TRBV4-3 with TRBJ2-2; 8 bases match TRBD1. The CDR3 DNA reads as TGCGCCAGCAGCCCCTGGACAGGGCAGTTCGGGGAGCTGTTTTTT. This codes for CASSPWTGQFGELFF.